The 16 T cell receptor beta chains below were found in one sample sequenced in a study of T cells in tuberculosis. Measured with immunoSEQ multiplex PCR; TCRdb has only the in-frame clones, and not every one. The sample includes around 45,000 clones, about 95% of them seen just once. The sequenced sample consisted of PBMCs. The receptors were sampled from a donor between 10 and 35 years old with latent tuberculosis or without tuberculosis infection. Some clones in this sample may be carry-over from other donors' samples.

The gene calls are TRBV4-3 and TRBJ1-2, with unresolved D. The germline V and J ends were trimmed by 4 bases and 8 bases, with 14 bases remaining between them. The germline V gene encodes CDR1 LGHNA and CDR2 YSLEER. The CDR3 consists of 13 residues. CDR3 in DNA: TGCGCCAGCAGCCCCCTAGCGAACTCCGGCTACACCTTC. Translating gives CASSPLANSGYTF.

This clone was observed a few times. The same CDR3 can be traced to other DNA sequences in this sample. The CDR3 sequence is CASSLGGNTGELFF. Here the CDR3 DNA reads TGCGCCAGCAGCTTAGGGGGGAACACCGGGGAGCTGTTTTTT. The V gene is TRBV5-1, the J gene TRBJ2-2; D is perhaps TRBD1 (6 bases). The germline V gene encodes CDR1 SGHRS and CDR2 YFSETQ. CDR3 length equals 14 residues. The V end was cut by 2 bases, the J end by 1 base, with 6 bases between. Supplemented by reference TRBV5-1 and TRBJ2-2, the full variable domain reads KAGVTQTPRYLIKTRGQQVTLSCSPISGHRSVSWYQQTPGQGLQFLFEYFSETQRNKGNFPGRFSGRQFSNSRSEMNVSTLELGDSALYLCASSLGGNTGELFFGEGSRLTVL.

The CDR3 DNA sequence: TGTGCCAGCAGCCATTCCCCCGGGACAGGGGGGACCTACGAGCAGTACTTC. This sequence encodes CASSHSPGTGGTYEQYF. V is TRBV4-2 and J is TRBJ2-7; 11 bases match TRBD1. This CDR3 comprises 17 residues. The V and J ends lost 3 bases and 2 bases, in that order; junction bases with no gene match: 9. Per germline, CDR1 LGHNA and CDR2 YNFKEQ.

The chain combines TRBV30 with TRBJ1-1; D remains unclear. The CDR3 length is 13 residues. The V end lost 4 bases, the J end lost 0 bases, and 9 bases lay between the germline ends. Germline V gene data show CDR1 as GTSNPN and CDR2 as SVGIG (reference sequence). The DNA of the CDR3 is TGTGCCTGGACAGAAGACATGAACACTGAAGCTTTCTTT. It translates to CAWTEDMNTEAFF.

V usage is TRBV6-4 and J usage is TRBJ2-1; 7 bases match TRBD2. The J segment lost 3 bases and the V segment lost 2 bases, leaving 7 bases of the junction unmatched. This CDR3 has 16 amino acids. Germline CDR1 is MRHNA and CDR2 is SNTAGT. The CDR3 sequence: CASSDTLAKSYNEQFF. Here the CDR3 DNA reads TGTGCCAGCAGTGACACACTAGCGAAAAGCTACAATGAGCAGTTCTTC.

This chain joins TRBV27 and TRBJ2-7, with TRBD2 as a possible D gene (5 bases). V was pared by 2 bases and J by 4 bases, with 12 bases between. Germline-derived CDR1 and CDR2 are MNHEY and SMNVEV (reference sequence). The CDR3 is 14 amino acids. In DNA, the CDR3 is TGTGCCAGCAGTTTAGGGAGATATCAATACGAGCAGTACTTC. Amino acid sequence: CASSLGRYQYEQYF.

The chain uses TRBV14 and TRBJ2-7; the D gene is possibly TRBD2 (5 bases). The CDR3 covers 15 residues. The V and J ends lost 3 bases and 0 bases respectively, with 12 bases between them. In germline, CDR1 is SGHDN, CDR2 FVKESK. The CDR3 DNA reads as TGTGCCAGCAGCCACTGGACTGGGCCCTCCTACGAGCAGTACTTC. It specifies CASSHWTGPSYEQYF. The entire variable domain, with the rest obtained from reference TRBV14 and TRBJ2-7, is as follows: EAGVTQFPSHSVIEKGQTVTLRCDPISGHDNLYWYRRVMGKEIKFLLHFVKESKQDESGMPNNRFLAERTGGTYSTLKVQPAELEDSGVYFCASSHWTGPSYEQYFGPGTRLTVT.

The V gene is TRBV29-1, the J gene TRBJ2-7; 8 bases match TRBD2. The CDR3 loop spans 13 amino acids. V lost 3 bases, J lost 2 bases, and 3 bases stayed unmatched. The V gene's germline CDR1 is SQVTM and CDR2 ANQGSEA. CDR3 nucleotide sequence: TGCAGCGTTGAGCTGCGGGAGGCCTACGAGCAGTACTTC. Amino acids: CSVELREAYEQYF.

The chain couples TRBV6-5 to TRBJ2-2; a possible D gene is TRBD1 (6 bases). Trimming removed 7 bases from V and 7 bases from J, with 19 bases in between. The CDR3 has 15 residues. The germline gives CDR1 MNHEY, CDR2 SVGAGI. CDR3 nucleotide sequence: TGTGCCAGCACCCCACAGGGCTTCCTCGGCGGGGAGCTGTTTTTT. Amino acids: CASTPQGFLGGELFF.

This clone was detected only a few times. The genes are TRBV19 and TRBJ1-5, with TRBD1 as a possible D gene (6 bases). CDR1 and CDR2 (germline): LNHDA, SQIVND (reference sequence). The V gene lost 9 bases and the J gene lost 6 bases, with 18 bases spanning the gap. The CDR3 length is 14 residues. The CDR3 sequence is CARTQAGEGQPQHF. CDR3 sequence (DNA): TGTGCCAGAACCCAGGCAGGGGAGGGTCAGCCCCAGCATTTT.

This CDR3 reads CASSVRQGSYEQYF. The DNA for the CDR3 is TGTGCCAGTAGTGTCAGACAGGGAAGCTACGAGCAGTACTTC. V gene TRBV19 combines with J gene TRBJ2-7, with 7 bases identical to TRBD1. The CDR3 contains 14 residues. Germline values: CDR1 LNHDA, CDR2 SQIVND (reference sequence). The trim removed 5 bases at V and 3 bases at J, leaving 7 bases unmatched. The full variable domain, in which reference TRBV19 and TRBJ2-7 provide the parts outside the CDR3, is DGGITQSPKYLFRKEGQNVTLSCEQNLNHDAMYWYRQDPGQGLRLIYYSQIVNDFQKGDIAEGYSVSREKKESFPLTVTSAQKNPTAFYLCASSVRQGSYEQYFGPGTRLTVT.

The V gene is TRBV29-1, the J gene TRBJ2-3; D might be TRBD2 (6 bases). The V end was cut by 3 bases, the J end by 2 bases, with 15 bases between. Germline V gene data show CDR1 as SQVTM and CDR2 as ANQGSEA. The CDR3 consists of 15 residues. The CDR3 here is CSVDGGRVLTDTQYF. In DNA form, the CDR3 reads TGCAGCGTTGACGGGGGACGGGTACTCACAGATACGCAGTATTTT.

V and J are TRBV5-1 and TRBJ2-5; TRBD2 matches at 11 bases. CDR3 length: 16 amino acids. Germline V gene data show CDR1 as SGHRS and CDR2 as YFSETQ. V shed 4 bases, J shed 0 bases, and the junction held 5 bases outside the gene matches. CDR3 coding DNA: TGCGCCAGCAGCCTTCGACTAGCGGGGTACCAAGAGACCCAGTACTTC. Its protein is CASSLRLAGYQETQYF.

V and J are TRBV11-2 and TRBJ2-7, with TRBD2 matching 10 bases. V shed 7 bases, J shed 5 bases, and the junction held 11 bases outside the gene matches. The germline V gene has CDR1 SGHAT and CDR2 FQNNGV. The CDR3 sequence is 15 residues long. This CDR3 is CASTTGASGSNEQYF. The CDR3 bases are TGTGCCAGCACCACGGGGGCTAGCGGGAGCAACGAGCAGTACTTC.

The V call is TRBV18, the J call TRBJ1-2, with D possibly TRBD1 on 6 matching bases. CDR1 and CDR2 (germline): KGHSH, LQKENI. This CDR3 has 12 amino acids. V lost 3 bases and J lost 6, with 8 bases in between. CDR3 DNA sequence: TGTGCCAGCTCACCGGACAGCGATGGCTACACCTTC. Translated, it gives CASSPDSDGYTF.

The chain uses TRBV4-1 and TRBJ1-5; possibly TRBD1 for D (6 bases). This CDR3 spans 16 amino acids. CDR1 and CDR2 (germline): MGHRA, YSYEKL. Trimming pared 4 bases from V and 5 bases from J, leaving 18 bases between. The CDR3 DNA reads TGCGCCAGCAGCCCAGAAAGGACAGACTCCTATCAGCCCCAGCATTTT. Its translation is CASSPERTDSYQPQHF.